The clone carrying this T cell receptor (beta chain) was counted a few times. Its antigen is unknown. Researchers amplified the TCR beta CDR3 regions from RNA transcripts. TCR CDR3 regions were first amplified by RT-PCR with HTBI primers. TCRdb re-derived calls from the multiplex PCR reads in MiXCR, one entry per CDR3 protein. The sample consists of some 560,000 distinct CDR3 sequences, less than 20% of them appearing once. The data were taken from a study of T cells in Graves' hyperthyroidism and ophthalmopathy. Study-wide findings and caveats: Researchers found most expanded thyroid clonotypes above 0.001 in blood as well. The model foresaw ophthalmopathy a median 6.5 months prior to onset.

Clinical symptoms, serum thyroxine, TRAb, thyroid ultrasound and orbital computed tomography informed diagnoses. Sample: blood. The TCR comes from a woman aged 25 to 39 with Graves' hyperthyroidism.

CDR3 amino acids: CASSPGEGSSYEQYF. The CDR3, as DNA: TGTGCCAGCTCACCCGGTGAAGGGAGCTCCTACGAGCAGTACTTC. The J gene is TRBJ2-7, the V gene TRBV18, with D perhaps matching TRBD2 (5 bases). Germline lookup yields CDR1 KGHSH and CDR2 LQKENI. The CDR3 has 15 residues. The V and J ends lost 3 bases and 0 bases respectively, with 12 bases between them.